This T cell receptor (beta chain) was recovered during a study of graft-versus-host responses after intestinal transplantation. Notes on the study in general: Patients who carried graft-donor T cell macrochimerism also had high graft-versus-host to host-versus-graft clonal ratios in their allografts.

Both intraepithelial and lamina propria lymphocytes were released by processing graft tissue. This clone was counted a few times. Antigen specificity is unknown. Germline values: CDR1 LNHDA, CDR2 SQIVND (reference sequence). V gave up 4 bases and J gave up 4 bases; unmatched junction bases: 6. This CDR3 contains 14 residues. Repertoires were generated with immunoSEQ multiplex PCR, while TCRdb's copy carries only in-frame clones and drops some. The sample holds tens of thousands of clones, approximately 88% seen once. This material consisted of ileum tissue, taken about 350 days after transplant. This receptor was taken from a human patient who received an intestinal transplant, so some T cells may come from the graft donor. The chain joins TRBV19 to TRBJ2-5; the match to TRBD1 covers 7 bases. In nucleotides, the CDR3 is TGTGCCAGTAGTACGACAGGGTGGCGAGAGACCCAGTACTTC. Translated, it gives CASSTTGWRETQYF.